A selection of T cell receptor beta chains follows, all from one sample in a study of long-term antiretroviral therapy in people with HIV. Generated by immunoSEQ multiplex PCR, the TCRdb table keeps only in-frame clones and is missing some. The sample records tens of thousands of clones, 70% to 80% being singletons. Material: unsorted PBMCs, obtained 2 years after starting antiretroviral therapy. All receptors derive from a woman in her forties or fifties with HIV. Each CDR3 is given with its conserved first and last residue. Fields, in order: D gene, V gene, CDR3 length, clone size, J gene, CDR3 DNA, CDR3 protein. D genes are given only for firm matches. Only some rows state a clone size, as once, few, many or a class for expanded clones.

d_gene: -; v_gene: TRBV5-1; len: 15; abundance: -; j_gene: TRBJ1-6; CDR3nt: TGCGCCAGCAGCTCGGATCCCTCCTATAATTCACCCCTCCACTTT; CDR3aa: CASSSDPSYNSPLHF
d_gene: -; v_gene: TRBV5-6; len: 14; abundance: few; j_gene: TRBJ1-6; CDR3nt: TGTGCCAGCAGCTTGGGACCGAATAATTCACCCCTCCACTTT; CDR3aa: CASSLGPNNSPLHF
d_gene: TRBD2; v_gene: TRBV2; len: 13; abundance: -; j_gene: TRBJ2-1; CDR3nt: TGTGCCGGGTATAGCGGGGGGGGGACTGAGCAGTTCTTC; CDR3aa: CAGYSGGGTEQFF
d_gene: -; v_gene: TRBV28; len: 14; abundance: -; j_gene: TRBJ1-5; CDR3nt: TGTGCCAGCAGTTTACTAGTTAGCAATCAGCCCCAGCATTTT; CDR3aa: CASSLLVSNQPQHF
d_gene: -; v_gene: TRBV30; len: 16; abundance: -; j_gene: TRBJ1-5; CDR3nt: TGTGCCTGGACCCCCAAAAGGGACCCTCGGGGTCAGCCCCAGCATTTT; CDR3aa: CAWTPKRDPRGQPQHF
d_gene: -; v_gene: TRBV19; len: 13; abundance: -; j_gene: TRBJ1-1; CDR3nt: TGTGCCAGTTCTACAGGGAGGCAAGGTGAAGCTTTCTTT; CDR3aa: CASSTGRQGEAFF
d_gene: -; v_gene: TRBV9; len: 13; abundance: -; j_gene: TRBJ1-1; CDR3nt: TGTGCCAGCAGCGTAGGGGCAAACACTGAAGCTTTCTTT; CDR3aa: CASSVGANTEAFF
d_gene: -; v_gene: TRBV4-1; len: 15; abundance: once; j_gene: TRBJ2-5; CDR3nt: TGCGCCAGCAGCCGCGTGGCAGGACCTAAAGAGACCCAGTACTTC; CDR3aa: CASSRVAGPKETQYF
d_gene: -; v_gene: TRBV6-6; len: 15; abundance: few; j_gene: TRBJ2-1; CDR3nt: TGTGCCAGCAGTTACGATGGGCTAGTAGGCAATGAGCAGTTCTTC; CDR3aa: CASSYDGLVGNEQFF
d_gene: -; v_gene: TRBV11-3; len: 14; abundance: -; j_gene: TRBJ2-3; CDR3nt: TGTGCCAGCAGCTCGGGACTCCCGACTGATACGCAGTATTTT; CDR3aa: CASSSGLPTDTQYF
d_gene: -; v_gene: TRBV6-5; len: 16; abundance: -; j_gene: TRBJ2-3; CDR3nt: TGTGCCAGCAGTTATACGGGAGCGCGTAGCACAGATACGCAGTATTTT; CDR3aa: CASSYTGARSTDTQYF
d_gene: -; v_gene: TRBV4-1; len: 15; abundance: -; j_gene: TRBJ2-3; CDR3nt: TGCGCCAGCAGCCAAGATTCGGGATTAGCAGATACGCAGTATTTT; CDR3aa: CASSQDSGLADTQYF
d_gene: TRBD2; v_gene: TRBV5-8; len: 16; abundance: -; j_gene: TRBJ2-2; CDR3nt: TGTGCCAGCAGACCCGGGACTAGCGGGAACACCGGGGAGCTGTTTTTT; CDR3aa: CASRPGTSGNTGELFF
d_gene: -; v_gene: TRBV6-1; len: 12; abundance: -; j_gene: TRBJ1-4; CDR3nt: TGTGCCAGCAGATCAACTAATGAAAAACTGTTTTTT; CDR3aa: CASRSTNEKLFF
d_gene: TRBD2; v_gene: TRBV6-1; len: 13; abundance: -; j_gene: TRBJ2-5; CDR3nt: TGTGCCAGCATGCGGGGGGGGCGGGAGACCCAGTACTTC; CDR3aa: CASMRGGRETQYF
d_gene: TRBD1; v_gene: TRBV9; len: 18; abundance: -; j_gene: TRBJ1-1; CDR3nt: TGTGCCAGCAGCGTAACCGGGACAGGGGGCGTCTCCGACACTGAAGCTTTCTTT; CDR3aa: CASSVTGTGGVSDTEAFF
d_gene: TRBD1; v_gene: TRBV5-4; len: 15; abundance: large; j_gene: TRBJ2-1; CDR3nt: TGTGCCAGCAGCCCGGGGACAGGGGGCGGGAATGAGCAGTTCTTC; CDR3aa: CASSPGTGGGNEQFF
d_gene: TRBD1; v_gene: TRBV27; len: 16; abundance: -; j_gene: TRBJ1-6; CDR3nt: TGTGCCAGCGTCCCTACCGGGACAGGGGATAATTCACCCCTCCACTTT; CDR3aa: CASVPTGTGDNSPLHF
d_gene: -; v_gene: TRBV5-1; len: 16; abundance: -; j_gene: TRBJ1-6; CDR3nt: TGCGCCAGCAGCTTGAGAGGCCTACAGGAGAATTCACCCCTCCACTTT; CDR3aa: CASSLRGLQENSPLHF
d_gene: -; v_gene: TRBV9; len: 15; abundance: -; j_gene: TRBJ1-3; CDR3nt: TGTGCCAGCAGCGTAGTAGGGGGCTCTGGAAACACCATATATTTT; CDR3aa: CASSVVGGSGNTIYF
d_gene: -; v_gene: TRBV7-2; len: 18; abundance: once; j_gene: TRBJ1-1; CDR3nt: TGTGCCAGCAGCTTAGTACCCCTACCGACAGCAATGAACACTGAAGCTTTCTTT; CDR3aa: CASSLVPLPTAMNTEAFF
d_gene: -; v_gene: TRBV18; len: 14; abundance: -; j_gene: TRBJ1-2; CDR3nt: TGTGCCAGCTCACCACCTAGGCAGGGCCATGGCTACACCTTC; CDR3aa: CASSPPRQGHGYTF
d_gene: TRBD1; v_gene: TRBV18; len: 13; abundance: -; j_gene: TRBJ2-5; CDR3nt: TGTGCCAGCTCGCCGACAGGGGTCGAGACCCAGTACTTC; CDR3aa: CASSPTGVETQYF
d_gene: TRBD1; v_gene: TRBV2; len: 15; abundance: -; j_gene: TRBJ1-2; CDR3nt: TGTGCCAGCAGTTTACAGGGGCAGGGGAACTATGGCTACACCTTC; CDR3aa: CASSLQGQGNYGYTF
d_gene: -; v_gene: TRBV6-1; len: 17; abundance: -; j_gene: TRBJ2-6; CDR3nt: TGTGCCAGCAGTGAAGTAGGGGGGGCCTTTGGGGCCAACGTCCTGACTTTC; CDR3aa: CASSEVGGAFGANVLTF
d_gene: -; v_gene: TRBV11-2; len: 12; abundance: -; j_gene: TRBJ2-2; CDR3nt: TGTGCCAGCAGCTCAGTCACCGGGGAGCTGTTTTTT; CDR3aa: CASSSVTGELFF
d_gene: -; v_gene: TRBV6-5; len: 15; abundance: -; j_gene: TRBJ1-2; CDR3nt: TGTGCCAGCAGAAGTTACGACAGGACTAACTATGGCTACACCTTC; CDR3aa: CASRSYDRTNYGYTF
d_gene: -; v_gene: TRBV5-1; len: 13; abundance: once; j_gene: TRBJ2-5; CDR3nt: TGCGCCAGCAAGCCGGGGATTCAAGAGACCCAGTACTTC; CDR3aa: CASKPGIQETQYF
d_gene: -; v_gene: TRBV5-5; len: 14; abundance: -; j_gene: TRBJ2-3; CDR3nt: TGTGCCAGCAGCTTGGAGGGCCTGGGGGATACGCAGTATTTT; CDR3aa: CASSLEGLGDTQYF
d_gene: -; v_gene: TRBV19; len: 14; abundance: -; j_gene: TRBJ2-2; CDR3nt: TGTGCCAGTACCTTCGGTCCCAACACCGGGGAGCTGTTTTTT; CDR3aa: CASTFGPNTGELFF
d_gene: -; v_gene: TRBV7-9; len: 14; abundance: -; j_gene: TRBJ2-3; CDR3nt: TGTGCCAGCAGCCGAGGGGCCAGCACAGATACGCAGTATTTT; CDR3aa: CASSRGASTDTQYF
d_gene: -; v_gene: TRBV30; len: 14; abundance: few; j_gene: TRBJ2-7; CDR3nt: TGTGCCTGGAGTGAGGACAGCCTCTCCTACGAGCAGTACTTC; CDR3aa: CAWSEDSLSYEQYF
d_gene: TRBD2; v_gene: TRBV29-1; len: 13; abundance: -; j_gene: TRBJ2-5; CDR3nt: TGCAGCGCCCTTAGCGGGGGGCAAGAGACCCAGTACTTC; CDR3aa: CSALSGGQETQYF
d_gene: -; v_gene: TRBV18; len: 14; abundance: -; j_gene: TRBJ1-2; CDR3nt: TGTGCCAGCTCACCCACCCATGAAGCGGATGGCTACACCTTC; CDR3aa: CASSPTHEADGYTF
d_gene: -; v_gene: TRBV2; len: 16; abundance: few; j_gene: TRBJ2-5; CDR3nt: TGTGCCAGCAGTGATCGCGGGTCCTGGGTCCAAGAGACCCAGTACTTC; CDR3aa: CASSDRGSWVQETQYF
d_gene: -; v_gene: TRBV30; len: 13; abundance: -; j_gene: TRBJ1-4; CDR3nt: TGTGCCTGGACCTCGGTCGGAAATGAAAAACTGTTTTTT; CDR3aa: CAWTSVGNEKLFF
d_gene: -; v_gene: TRBV6-6; len: 11; abundance: -; j_gene: TRBJ1-4; CDR3nt: TGTGCCAGCAGTACCAATGAAAAACTGTTTTTT; CDR3aa: CASSTNEKLFF
d_gene: -; v_gene: TRBV7-9; len: 14; abundance: -; j_gene: TRBJ1-1; CDR3nt: TGTGCCTCCTTTGGGGGGGAGTCGAGGACTGAAGCTTTCTTT; CDR3aa: CASFGGESRTEAFF
d_gene: -; v_gene: TRBV7-8; len: 16; abundance: -; j_gene: TRBJ1-5; CDR3nt: TGTGCCAGCAGCATAAAGAGACCGAACAATAATCAGCCCCAGCATTTT; CDR3aa: CASSIKRPNNNQPQHF
d_gene: -; v_gene: TRBV15; len: 13; abundance: -; j_gene: TRBJ2-2; CDR3nt: TGTGCCACCAGCAGAGAGGGGGCCCGGGAGCTGTTTTTT; CDR3aa: CATSREGARELFF
d_gene: -; v_gene: TRBV29-1; len: 11; abundance: -; j_gene: TRBJ1-2; CDR3nt: TGCAGCGTTGCAGACTTCGATGGCTACACCTTC; CDR3aa: CSVADFDGYTF
d_gene: -; v_gene: TRBV27; len: 13; abundance: -; j_gene: TRBJ2-7; CDR3nt: TGTGCCTCGGGCCTGGGACCACGTTACGAGCAGTACTTC; CDR3aa: CASGLGPRYEQYF
d_gene: TRBD2; v_gene: TRBV19; len: 13; abundance: -; j_gene: TRBJ2-7; CDR3nt: TGTGCCAGCGGGGGGGGGAGCGGGTACGAGCAGTACTTC; CDR3aa: CASGGGSGYEQYF
d_gene: TRBD1; v_gene: TRBV7-2; len: 14; abundance: -; j_gene: TRBJ1-1; CDR3nt: TGTGCCAGCAGCTGGGGACAGCCAAACACTGAAGCTTTCTTT; CDR3aa: CASSWGQPNTEAFF